There are a few counts of the clone carrying this T cell receptor beta chain. The entry originates in a study of coeliac disease. Assay: immunoSEQ multiplex PCR; the TCRdb copy retains only in-frame clones and omits some. The sample contains 3,000 to 3,500 clones, roughly 60% of which appear only once. The CDR3 covers 13 residues. Germline CDR1 reads SNHLY; CDR2 reads FYNNEI. Unmatched junction bases numbered 3, after V lost 5 bases and J lost 5 bases. This rearrangement joins TRBV2 to TRBJ2-5; 9 nucleotides agree with TRBD1. The sample consisted of lymphocytes from the gut lamina propria. The source of this sequence is a woman aged 45-59 years without celiac disease. The CDR3 is CASSRTGGETQYF. The CDR3, as DNA: TGTGCCAGCAGTCGAACAGGGGGCGAGACCCAGTACTTC.